This TCR beta chain was sequenced for a study of early T cells in non-severe SARS-CoV-2 infection. Points from the study as a whole: Matching against VDJdb likely underestimated virus-specific expansions, favoring anti-spike CD8.

The TCR library protocol attached unique molecular identifiers to the individual cDNA molecules. TCRdb re-called the 5' RACE reads through MiXCR, storing one row per CDR3 protein. The profile shows some 22,000 distinct CDR3 sequences, under 4.5% of them singletons. This clonotype was counted many times. Its antigen is as yet unknown. Input material: whole blood. This TCR derives from an adult who was a healthcare worker with PCR-confirmed SARS-CoV-2 infection or an uninfected control (not recorded which).

This CDR3 reads CASSFGTGRSAANYGYTF. Here the CDR3 DNA reads TGTGCCAGCAGCTTTGGAACGGGGCGCTCAGCGGCGAACTATGGCTACACCTTC. This chain connects TRBV7-9 to TRBJ1-2, with D possibly matching TRBD1 (5 bases). Trimming left V 3 bases short and J 2 bases short, with 22 bases between. CDR3 length: 18 residues. From germline, CDR1 is SEHNR and CDR2 FQNEAQ (reference sequence).